This T cell receptor (beta chain) appears in the sequencing data of a study of cytomegalovirus exposure and HLA in healthy donors. This table comes from immunoSEQ multiplex PCR, and its TCRdb copy is limited to in-frame clones, with some not included. The sample holds some 130,000 clones, about nine tenths seen once. The length of the CDR3 is 16 residues. Trimming cost V 3 bases and J 1 base; bases outside gene matches: 6. The germline V gene has CDR1 SQVTM and CDR2 ANQGSEA. J is TRBJ2-1 and V is TRBV29-1; the match to TRBD1 covers 10 bases. Material: PBMCs. This sequence originates from a man younger than 35 in good health and CMV-seronegative. Written as DNA, the CDR3 is TGCAGCGTTGAGGCCGGGACAGGGGCATCCTACAATGAGCAGTTCTTC. It yields the protein CSVEAGTGASYNEQFF.